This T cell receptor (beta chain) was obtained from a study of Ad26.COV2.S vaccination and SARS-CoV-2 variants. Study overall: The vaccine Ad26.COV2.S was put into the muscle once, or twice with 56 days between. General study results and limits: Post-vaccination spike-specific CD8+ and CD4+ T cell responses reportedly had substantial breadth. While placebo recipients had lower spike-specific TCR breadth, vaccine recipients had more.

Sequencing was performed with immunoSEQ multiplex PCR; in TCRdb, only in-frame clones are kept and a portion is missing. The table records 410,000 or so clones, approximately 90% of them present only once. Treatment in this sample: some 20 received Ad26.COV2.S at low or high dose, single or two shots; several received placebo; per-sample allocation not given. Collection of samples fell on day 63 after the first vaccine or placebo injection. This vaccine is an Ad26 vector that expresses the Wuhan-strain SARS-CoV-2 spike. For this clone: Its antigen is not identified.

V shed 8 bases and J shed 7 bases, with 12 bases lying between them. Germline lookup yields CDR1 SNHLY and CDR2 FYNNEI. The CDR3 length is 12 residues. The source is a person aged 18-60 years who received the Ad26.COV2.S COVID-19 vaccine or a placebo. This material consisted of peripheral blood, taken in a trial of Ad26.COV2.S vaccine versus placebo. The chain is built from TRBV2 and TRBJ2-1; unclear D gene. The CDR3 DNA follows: TGTGCCAGCGATGACCTGGGTAATGAGCAGTTCTTC. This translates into CASDDLGNEQFF.